The 27 T cell receptor beta chains below were found in one sample sequenced in a study of Graves' ophthalmopathy and Graves' hyperthyroidism. The authors amplified TCR beta CDR3 regions from RNA transcripts. Second-round multiplex PCR came after first-round RT-PCR with HTBI primers. Using its own MiXCR run on the multiplex PCR reads, TCRdb lists one record per CDR3 protein. Of 400,000 or so distinct CDR3 sequences in the sample, roughly 15% were seen once. Sequencing used peripheral blood. The receptors shown here come from an adult woman with stable Graves' hyperthyroidism.

This clonotype was picked up many times. The chain carries TRBV20-1 and TRBJ1-1; TRBD1 matches at 8 bases. Germline-derived CDR1 and CDR2 are DFQATT and SNEGSKA (reference sequence). CDR3 length equals 14 residues. V was clipped by 5 bases and J by 1 base; unmatched bases: 6. The DNA of the CDR3 is TGCAGTGCTCAGCGCGGGACAGGGAACACTGAAGCTTTCTTT. It yields the protein CSAQRGTGNTEAFF.

This clonotype was detected ten times or more. V usage is TRBV29-1 and J usage is TRBJ2-5; D may be TRBD1 (5 bases). Germline lookup yields CDR1 SQVTM and CDR2 ANQGSEA. Deletions cut 0 bases from V and 5 bases from J, with 16 bases between. This CDR3 is 15 amino acids long. The CDR3: CSVEDRRQGTETQYF. The CDR3 DNA reads as TGCAGCGTTGAAGATCGGCGTCAGGGAACCGAGACCCAGTACTTC.

The chain has TRBV25-1 and TRBJ1-1; a possible D gene is TRBD1 (5 bases). Germline V gene lookup returns CDR1 MGHDK and CDR2 SYGVNS. V dropped 2 bases and J dropped 5 bases, with 12 bases sitting between them. This CDR3 is built from 14 residues. Here the CDR3 reads CASSETGGITEAFF. The DNA for the CDR3 is TGTGCCAGCAGTGAAACTGGGGGGATAACTGAAGCTTTCTTT.

At least ten counts were recorded for this clonotype. The V call is TRBV7-9, the J call TRBJ2-7; D is unresolved. This CDR3 is 15 amino acids long. The germline V gene has CDR1 SEHNR and CDR2 FQNEAQ (reference sequence). V was trimmed by 0 bases and J by 5 bases, leaving 14 bases between them. The DNA for the CDR3 is TGTGCCAGCAGCTTAGCTGGCCTCGATGGGGACGAGCAGTACTTC. It encodes CASSLAGLDGDEQYF.

The chain couples TRBV4-2 to TRBJ1-2, with D possibly TRBD1 on 5 matching bases. V lost 7 bases, J lost 3 bases, and 18 bases lay in between. The CDR3 consists of 15 residues. The V gene's germline CDR1 is LGHNA and CDR2 YNFKEQ. This CDR3 reads CASNAGPGDDYGYTF. The CDR3 nucleotides read TGTGCCAGCAACGCGGGGCCTGGGGACGACTATGGCTACACCTTC.

In its sample, this clonotype was seen many times. The gene calls are TRBV6-1 and TRBJ2-7; TRBD2 aligns across 7 bases. Germline trimming cut 6 bases from V and 2 bases from J; bases unmatched to any gene: 13. The CDR3 totals 16 residues. Germline lookup yields CDR1 MNHNS and CDR2 SASEGT. In DNA, the CDR3 is TGTGCCAGCAGAGACGGGGCGGGAGCGACCGCCTACGAGCAGTACTTC. Protein product: CASRDGAGATAYEQYF.

This clonotype showed up many times. The J gene is TRBJ1-1, the V gene TRBV6-1, with 7 bases lining up with TRBD1. CDR1 and CDR2 from the germline V gene are MNHNS and SASEGT. V shed 4 bases, J shed 3 bases, and the junction held 2 bases outside the gene matches. The CDR3 loop spans 13 amino acids. The CDR3: CASSGQGYTEAFF. Written as DNA, the CDR3 is TGTGCCAGCAGTGGACAGGGTTACACTGAAGCTTTCTTT.

The chain combines TRBV6-2 or TRBV6-3 with TRBJ2-2, with 9 bases aligning to TRBD2. Trimming cost V 5 bases and J 0 bases; bases outside gene matches: 10. This CDR3 spans 18 amino acids. Germline V gene sequence: CDR1 MNHEY, CDR2 SVGEGT. The CDR3 nucleotides read TGTGCCAGCAGTATTGGGATAGCGGGGGCCGCGAACACCGGGGAGCTGTTTTTT. Translated, it gives CASSIGIAGAANTGELFF.

This clonotype was picked up many times. This chain connects TRBV11-2 to TRBJ2-7; TRBD1 is a possible D gene (6 bases). Germline lookup yields CDR1 SGHAT and CDR2 FQNNGV. The CDR3 extends over 17 amino acids. V was trimmed by 5 bases and J by 3 bases, leaving 23 bases between them. CDR3 sequence reads: CASSPNWGPATGYEQYF. CDR3 nucleotide sequence: TGTGCCAGCAGCCCCAATTGGGGGCCAGCGACGGGCTACGAGCAGTACTTC. Complete variable domain (other parts from reference TRBV11-2 and TRBJ2-7): EAGVAQSPRYKIIEKRQSVAFWCNPISGHATLYWYQQILGQGPKLLIQFQNNGVVDDSQLPKDRFSAERLKGVDSTLKIQPAKLEDSAVYLCASSPNWGPATGYEQYFGPGTRLTVT.

This clonotype was seen many times. CDR3 loop: CASGNGQGNTEAFF. CDR3 sequence (DNA): TGTGCTAGTGGTAACGGACAGGGGAACACTGAAGCTTTCTTT. The chain uses TRBV12-5 and TRBJ1-1; 8 positions match TRBD1. This CDR3 is 14 amino acids long. J lost 1 base, V lost 5 bases, and 3 bases had no gene match. Germline CDR1 reads LGHNT; CDR2 reads FRNRAP.

This clonotype was seen at least ten times. Its ends do not fully match the called genes, so a read error is possible. The chain recombines TRBV6-1 with TRBJ1-5; 7 nucleotides agree with TRBD1. In germline, CDR1 is MNHNS, CDR2 SASEGT. The CDR3 has 15 amino acids. The DNA for the CDR3 is TGTGCCAGCAGAGAAGTGACAGGGCGCCCGGCGCCCCAGCATTTT. Amino acid sequence: CASREVTGRPAPQHF.

This clonotype was seen repeatedly, ten times or more. V gene TRBV28 combines with J gene TRBJ2-7; D remains unclear. This CDR3 is built from 11 residues. In germline, CDR1 is MDHEN, CDR2 SYDVKM. Trimming stripped 7 bases from V and 7 bases from J, with 11 bases between. CDR3 loop: CASKRDGEQYF. CDR3 coding DNA: TGTGCCAGCAAAAGGGATGGTGAGCAGTACTTC.

This clonotype showed up many times. The chain combines TRBV28 with TRBJ2-2, with 8 nucleotides matching TRBD1. V was clipped by 6 bases and J by 4 bases; unmatched bases: 7. There are 15 residues in the CDR3. CDR1 is MDHEN and CDR2 is SYDVKM in the germline V gene. The CDR3 region is CASSLTGQATGELFF. In nucleotides, the CDR3 is TGTGCCAGCAGCCTAACGGGACAGGCCACCGGGGAGCTGTTTTTT.

V is TRBV6-4 and J is TRBJ2-6; D not certain. Germline V lookup: CDR1 MRHNA, CDR2 SNTAGT. With 0 bases removed from V and 0 bases from J, the gap between germline ends came to 6 bases. The CDR3 loop spans 16 amino acids. CDR3 DNA sequence: TGTGCCAGCAGTGACTCTAGTAACTCTGGGGCCAACGTCCTGACTTTC. Translating gives CASSDSSNSGANVLTF.

This clonotype was detected many times. This chain connects TRBV10-3 to TRBJ1-2; a possible D gene is TRBD1 (5 bases). V dropped 4 bases and J dropped 8 bases, with 8 bases sitting between them. Germline V gives CDR1 ENHRY, CDR2 SYGVKD. There are 11 residues in the CDR3. CDR3 residues: CAISGGGGYTF. Written as DNA, the CDR3 is TGTGCCATCAGTGGTGGGGGAGGCTACACCTTC.

This clonotype was seen many times. The rearrangement joins TRBV5-6 to TRBJ2-7, with D perhaps matching TRBD1 (6 bases). The CDR3 contains 13 residues. Trimming stripped 2 bases from V and 3 bases from J, with 9 bases between. The V gene's germline CDR1 is SGHDT and CDR2 YYEEEE. The CDR3: CASSFRGDYEQYF. As DNA, the CDR3 is TGTGCCAGCAGCTTCAGGGGAGACTACGAGCAGTACTTC. Combining the CDR3 with reference TRBV5-6 and TRBJ2-7 gives the whole variable domain DAGVTQSPTHLIKTRGQQVTLRCSPKSGHDTVSWYQQALGQGPQFIFQYYEEEERQRGNFPDRFSGHQFPNYSSELNVNALLLGDSALYLCASSFRGDYEQYFGPGTRLTVT.

This clonotype appeared many times. The chain employs TRBV13 and TRBJ2-7, with TRBD1 matching over 8 bases. Germline CDR1 reads PRHDT; CDR2 reads FYEKMQ (reference sequence). The CDR3 has 14 amino acids. Trimming removed 5 bases from V and 2 bases from J; junction bases left unmatched: 5. CDR3 sequence reads: CASSQTGEPYEQYF. CDR3 bases: TGTGCCAGCAGCCAGACAGGGGAACCCTACGAGCAGTACTTC. The whole variable domain, filled in from reference TRBV13 and TRBJ2-7, reads AAGVIQSPRHLIKEKRETATLKCYPIPRHDTVYWYQQGPGQDPQFLISFYEKMQSDKGSIPDRFSAQQFSDYHSELNMSSLELGDSALYFCASSQTGEPYEQYFGPGTRLTVT.

This clonotype was counted at least ten times. The chain employs TRBV20-1 and TRBJ2-4; D is tentatively TRBD1 or TRBD2 (6 bases each). Germline loops: CDR1 DFQATT, CDR2 SNEGSKA (reference sequence). Deletions cut 4 bases from V and 1 base from J, with 17 bases between. There are 16 residues in the CDR3. The CDR3 DNA reads as TGCAGTGCTAAGTTACAGGGACTCGGTGCCAAAAACATTCAGTACTTC. Its translation is CSAKLQGLGAKNIQYF.

As concerns this clonotype: The junction and the germline gene differ at one end; a read error may be behind it. The V gene is TRBV7-8, the J gene TRBJ1-5; D gene ambiguous. From germline, CDR1 is SGHVS and CDR2 FQNEAQ. The CDR3 consists of 16 residues. CDR3 in DNA: TGTGCCAGCAGCTTAGGGAGGGTTCTTAGCAGTCAGCCCCAGCATTTT. Its translation is CASSLGRVLSSQPQHF.

This clonotype has at least ten counts. This chain connects TRBV6-2 or TRBV6-3 to TRBJ2-1, with 11 bases lining up with TRBD2. This CDR3 comprises 15 residues. With 0 bases clipped from V and 7 bases from J, the junction kept 2 bases outside the gene matches. Germline V gives CDR1 MNHEY, CDR2 SVGEGT. The CDR3 loop is CASSYSPSGRNEQFF. As DNA, the CDR3 is TGTGCCAGCAGTTACTCTCCTAGCGGGAGGAATGAGCAGTTCTTC.

Many counts were recorded for this clonotype. Given a much more abundant clone one base away, this may be a read error. The chain employs TRBV28 and TRBJ1-2, with D tentatively TRBD1 (5 bases). CDR1 is MDHEN, CDR2 SYDVKM, per germline. The CDR3 runs 13 residues. Trimming stripped 5 bases from V and 5 bases from J, with 12 bases between. As DNA, the CDR3 is TGTGCCAGCAGTCTGGGACCGTGTTATGGCTACACCTTC. Protein: CASSLGPCYGYTF.

This clonotype appeared many times. This chain joins TRBV13 and TRBJ2-5; D may be TRBD1 (5 bases). The CDR3 covers 13 residues. Per germline, CDR1 PRHDT and CDR2 FYEKMQ (reference sequence). Between the trimmed V and J ends, which lost 0 bases and 7 bases, there was a span of 9 bases. The CDR3 reads CASSLGRAGTQYF. The CDR3 nucleotides read TGTGCCAGCAGCTTAGGCAGGGCAGGGACCCAGTACTTC.

This clonotype was observed at least ten times. The chain recombines TRBV28 with TRBJ2-7; 9 bases are shared with TRBD1. V shed 10 bases, J shed 7 bases, and the junction held 11 bases outside the gene matches. The CDR3 covers 13 residues. Germline V gene data show CDR1 as MDHEN and CDR2 as SYDVKM. The CDR3: CATTGTGIREQYF. The CDR3 DNA reads as TGTGCCACCACCGGGACAGGGATCAGGGAGCAGTACTTC. The whole variable domain, remainder taken from reference TRBV28 and TRBJ2-7, is DVKVTQSSRYLVKRTGEKVFLECVQDMDHENMFWYRQDPGLGLRLIYFSYDVKMKEKGDIPEGYSVSREKKERFSLILESASTNQTSMYLCATTGTGIREQYFGPGTRLTVT.

This clonotype was counted ten times or more. The chain carries TRBV12-3 or TRBV12-4 and TRBJ2-6; no clear D gene. V lost 5 bases and J 0 bases, leaving 5 bases between the germline ends. This CDR3 region has 14 residues. This chain's CDR3 is CASSKSSGANVLTF. The CDR3 region has the DNA TGTGCCAGCAGTAAGAGCTCTGGGGCCAACGTCCTGACTTTC.

This clonotype was seen ten or more times. The chain combines TRBV20-1 with TRBJ1-1; D is ambiguous. CDR1 DFQATT and CDR2 SNEGSKA come from the germline V gene (reference sequence). The CDR3 has 15 amino acids. V lost 0 bases to trimming and J lost 1 base, with 12 bases between them. For the CDR3, the DNA is TGCAGTGCTAGAGATCCAAGGCGTGAGAACACTGAAGCTTTCTTT. This codes for CSARDPRRENTEAFF.

This clonotype has a count of ten or more. V and J are TRBV6-1 and TRBJ1-5, with 7 positions matching TRBD1. The V gene end was trimmed by 6 bases and the J gene end by 5 bases; junction bases not matched to a gene: 13. The germline V gene encodes CDR1 MNHNS and CDR2 SASEGT. CDR3 length: 16 amino acids. CDR3 sequence: CASSPPPSGGHQPQHF. CDR3 sequence (DNA): TGTGCCAGCAGCCCCCCTCCATCAGGGGGGCATCAGCCCCAGCATTTT.

This clonotype was seen ten or more times. CDR3 coding DNA: TGCAGTGCTAGACCCACCCTGGGGCAAGAGACCCAGTACTTC. It specifies CSARPTLGQETQYF. This chain links TRBV20-1 with TRBJ2-5; D is undetermined. The germline CDR1 and CDR2 sequences are DFQATT and SNEGSKA (reference sequence). The CDR3 sequence is 14 residues long. V shed 2 bases and J shed 2 bases, with 12 bases lying between them.